The 13 T cell receptor beta chains below all came from one sample that was sequenced in a study of T-cell reconstitution after alpha-beta-depleted transplantation in children. A TCRbeta library incorporating unique molecular identifiers was prepared. Each CDR3 protein gets one entry after TCRdb re-called the PCR reads with MiXCR. The data hold around 370,000 distinct CDR3 sequences, with around 10% observed a single time. Sequencing was performed on PBMCs from the stem cell graft donor, taken from the stem cell graft. These receptors came from a human donor who donated a stem cell graft to a child with acute lymphoblastic leukemia.

The rearrangement uses TRBV2 and TRBJ2-3; possibly TRBD2 for D (6 bases). From germline, CDR1 is SNHLY and CDR2 FYNNEI. CDR3 size: 14 residues. V lost 2 bases and J lost 4, with 10 bases in between. Written as DNA, the CDR3 is TGTGCCAGCAGTGAATTCCCGGGGGCAGATACGCAGTATTTT. Translation: CASSEFPGADTQYF.

The chain links TRBV7-2 to TRBJ2-2, with TRBD2 identical over 9 bases. Looked up from germline, CDR1 is SGHTA and CDR2 is FQGNSA. With V trimmed by 1 base and J by 4 bases, 7 bases remained unmatched. CDR3 length: 17 amino acids. The chain's CDR3 is CASSLELLAGITGELFF. The DNA of the CDR3 is TGTGCCAGCAGCTTAGAGCTTCTAGCGGGAATCACCGGGGAGCTGTTTTTT.

The chain combines TRBV12-3 or TRBV12-4 with TRBJ2-1; 7 bases align to TRBD2. V lost 8 bases to trimming and J lost 4 bases; unmatched junction nucleotides: 11. The CDR3 contains 15 residues. CDR3 sequence reads: CASVLASGTYNEQFF. CDR3 in DNA: TGTGCCAGCGTCTTAGCTAGCGGCACATACAATGAGCAGTTCTTC.

There are a few counts of this clonotype. The chain carries TRBV4-3 and TRBJ1-1, with a tentative D call TRBD1 (5 bases). The germline V gene encodes CDR1 LGHNA and CDR2 YSLEER. The ends were cut back, 1 base at V and 6 bases at J, with 6 bases in the middle. CDR3 length: 12 amino acids. CDR3 loop: CASSQAGAEAFF. The CDR3 DNA reads as TGCGCCAGCAGCCAAGCGGGGGCTGAAGCTTTCTTT.

This clonotype has a handful of counts. The CDR3: CASSLDRGGGETQYF. The CDR3 DNA is TGTGCCAGCAGTTTAGATCGCGGAGGTGGGGAGACCCAGTACTTC. The chain has TRBV12-3 or TRBV12-4 and TRBJ2-5; tentative D call: TRBD2 (5 bases). CDR3 length equals 15 residues. The V end was cut by 1 base, the J end by 5 bases, with 14 bases between.

This clonotype showed up many times. In DNA, the CDR3 is TGTGCCAGCAGTTACTCCGACACGTACGAGCAGTACTTC. Its protein product is CASSYSDTYEQYF. The genes are TRBV6-5 and TRBJ2-7, with D unresolved. In germline, CDR1 is MNHEY, CDR2 SVGAGI. CDR3 length equals 13 residues. V was cut by 0 bases and J by 4 bases, with 7 bases left in between.

This sequence joins TRBV4-1 and TRBJ2-3, with 8 nucleotides matching TRBD1. With V trimmed by 0 bases and J by 2 bases, 1 base remained unmatched. The CDR3 sequence is 15 residues long. In germline, CDR1 is MGHRA, CDR2 YSYEKL. CDR3 DNA sequence: TGCGCCAGCAGCCAAGAGGACAGGGACACAGATACGCAGTATTTT. Translation: CASSQEDRDTDTQYF.

This clonotype came up many times. The genes are TRBV20-1 and TRBJ1-6; possibly TRBD1 for D (6 bases). The germline CDR1 and CDR2 sequences are DFQATT and SNEGSKA (reference sequence). Trimming removed 6 bases from V and 6 bases from J, with 18 bases in between. The CDR3 runs 15 residues. The CDR3 nucleotides are TGCAGTGCCCTAGTGGGGACAACCGCTAATTCACCCCTCCACTTT. Protein product: CSALVGTTANSPLHF.

Turning to this clonotype: Relative to the germline gene, one junction end is altered; a read error may explain this. CDR3 in amino acids: CAISLGIGYNEQFF. CDR3 nucleotides: TGTGCCATCAGCTTGGGAATCGGTTACAATGAGCAGTTCTTC. The chain carries TRBV5-4 and TRBJ2-1, with D hard to call. The CDR3 is made up of 14 amino acids. Per the germline V gene, CDR1 is SGHNT and CDR2 is YYREEE (reference sequence).

V usage is TRBV7-8 and J usage is TRBJ2-7; TRBD1 matches 8 bases. Germline values: CDR1 SGHVS, CDR2 FQNEAQ. The CDR3 runs 16 residues. Unmatched junction bases numbered 13, after V lost 5 bases and J lost 4 bases. The CDR3 DNA reads TGTGCCAGCAGCCAATTTGGGGCAGGGGGCCGGTACGAGCAGTACTTC. As protein: CASSQFGAGGRYEQYF.

This clonotype was seen a handful of times. This chain links TRBV7-9 with TRBJ2-7; TRBD1 matches 10 bases. The CDR3 is 15 amino acids. With V trimmed by 7 bases and J by 2 bases, 8 bases remained unmatched. CDR1 is SEHNR, CDR2 FQNEAQ, per germline (reference sequence). As DNA, the CDR3 is TGTGCCAGCACCAAAATAGGACAGGGGGCCTACGAGCAGTACTTC. Protein product: CASTKIGQGAYEQYF.

The chain is built from TRBV9 and TRBJ2-2, with 9 bases aligning to TRBD2. The CDR3 is 16 amino acids. Germline V gene sequence: CDR1 SGDLS, CDR2 YYNGEE. J lost 0 bases, V lost 3 bases, and 3 bases had no gene match. The chain's CDR3 is CASSARTSANTGELFF. In DNA, the CDR3 is TGTGCCAGCAGCGCCAGGACTAGCGCGAACACCGGGGAGCTGTTTTTT.

The chain has TRBV19 and TRBJ1-5; 9 bases agree with TRBD1. There are 14 residues in the CDR3. CDR1 is LNHDA and CDR2 is SQIVND in the germline V gene (reference sequence). The junction had 6 bases not matched to a gene; V was cut back by 8 bases and J by 4 bases. CDR3 region: CASYPGQGNQPQHF. CDR3 nucleotides: TGTGCCAGTTACCCGGGACAGGGAAATCAGCCCCAGCATTTT.